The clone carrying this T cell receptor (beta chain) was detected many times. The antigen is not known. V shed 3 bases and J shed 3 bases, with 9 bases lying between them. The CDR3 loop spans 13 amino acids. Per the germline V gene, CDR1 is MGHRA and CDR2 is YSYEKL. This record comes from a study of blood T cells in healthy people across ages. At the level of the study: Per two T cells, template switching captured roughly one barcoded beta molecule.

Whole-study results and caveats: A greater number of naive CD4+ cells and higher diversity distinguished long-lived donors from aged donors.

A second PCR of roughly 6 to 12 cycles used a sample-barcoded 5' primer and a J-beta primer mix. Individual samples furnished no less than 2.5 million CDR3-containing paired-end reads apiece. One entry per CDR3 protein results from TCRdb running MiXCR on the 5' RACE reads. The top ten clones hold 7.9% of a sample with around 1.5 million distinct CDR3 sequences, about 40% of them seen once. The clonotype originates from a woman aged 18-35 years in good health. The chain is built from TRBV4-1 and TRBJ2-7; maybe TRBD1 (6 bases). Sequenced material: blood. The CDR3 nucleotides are TGCGCCAGCAGCCAGGAGACAGGCTACGAGCAGTACTTC. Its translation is CASSQETGYEQYF.